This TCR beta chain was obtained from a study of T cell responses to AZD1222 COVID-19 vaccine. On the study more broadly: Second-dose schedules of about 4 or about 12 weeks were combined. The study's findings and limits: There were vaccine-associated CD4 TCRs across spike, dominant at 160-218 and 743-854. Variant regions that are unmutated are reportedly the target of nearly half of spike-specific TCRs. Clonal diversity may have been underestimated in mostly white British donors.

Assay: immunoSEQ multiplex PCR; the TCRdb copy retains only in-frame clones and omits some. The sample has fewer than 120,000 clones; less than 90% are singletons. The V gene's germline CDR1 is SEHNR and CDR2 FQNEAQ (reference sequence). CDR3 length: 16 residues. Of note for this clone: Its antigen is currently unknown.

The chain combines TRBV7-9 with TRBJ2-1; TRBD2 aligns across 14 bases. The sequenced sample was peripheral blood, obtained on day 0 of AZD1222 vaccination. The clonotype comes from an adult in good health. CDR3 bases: TGTGCATCCCCCTCACCCGGGACTAGCGGGAGCAATGAGCAGTTCTTC. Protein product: CASPSPGTSGSNEQFF.